This paragraph reports one TCR beta chain. In the source study's methods: Reference gene primer amplification yielded estimated nucleated cell counts. Measured with immunoSEQ multiplex PCR; TCRdb has only the in-frame clones, and not every one. From that table come the V and J calls and clone size; the DNA was used to work out D and trimming. The table includes approximately 170,000 clones, around 81% detected once. This entry comes from a study of blood T cell repertoires in COVID-19. About the study: Sites across the United States, Italy and Spain contributed samples from acute and convalescent COVID-19. Sources were T cells, B-cell-depleted T cells, or PBMCs; the material itself was cDNA or gDNA.

CDR1 is SEHNR, CDR2 FQNEAQ, per germline (reference sequence). The CDR3 sequence is 15 residues long. The V end lost 5 bases, the J end lost 5 bases, and 18 bases lay between the germline ends. The clonotype was recovered from a man in his 60s with active or convalescent COVID-19. This sequence joins TRBV7-9 and TRBJ1-1; possible D gene TRBD1, 5 bases. The sample taken for sequencing was peripheral blood. The DNA of the CDR3 is TGTGCCAGCAGCCCAACTAATGTGGCAGGGACTGAAGCTTTCTTT. Translation: CASSPTNVAGTEAFF.